The entry that follows covers one T cell receptor beta chain sequence. Its matching antigen is unknown. This record comes from a study of CD8 T cells in ankylosing spondylitis. Study-level results: Blood of patients with ankylosing spondylitis appeared to be characterized by a TCR beta motif of eight highly homologous variants. Disease-linked clones displayed a CD8+ phenotype and appeared relatively rarely in peripheral blood. Earlier literature documents some of the motif variants in reactive arthritis synovial fluid and blood.

Construction of TCR beta libraries was performed using quantitative 5'-RACE with molecular barcodes. One entry per CDR3 protein, called by TCRdb with MiXCR from the 5' RACE reads. The sample contains 150,000 to 200,000 distinct CDR3 sequences, 13% of which appear only once. The source material was blood, either unsorted or a sorted T cell fraction (not recorded which). The TCR comes from a male donor with ankylosing spondylitis or in good health (not recorded which).

The DNA for the CDR3 is TGTGCCAGCAGCTCGCGGACAGGGTTCTATGGCTACACCTTC. Translated, it gives CASSSRTGFYGYTF. The chain couples TRBV3-1 to TRBJ1-2, with 8 nucleotides matching TRBD1. Trimming at V came to 5 bases and at J to 4 bases, leaving 6 bases not matched to a gene. The CDR3 is 14 residues long. CDR1 and CDR2 from the germline V gene are LGHDT and YNNKEL (reference sequence). Based on the CDR3 plus reference TRBV3-1 and TRBJ1-2, the full variable domain is DTAVSQTPKYLVTQMGNDKSIKCEQNLGHDTMYWYKQDSKKFLKIMFSYNNKELIINETVPNRFSPKSPDKAHLNLHINSLELGDSAVYFCASSSRTGFYGYTFGSGTRLTVV.